These 14 T cell receptor beta chains share one sample of origin, sequenced in a study of cytomegalovirus exposure and HLA in healthy donors. Only in-frame clones appear in the TCRdb table, and some are missing; sequencing was by immunoSEQ multiplex PCR. The sample has roughly 190,000 clones, approximately 86% seen once. Material for sequencing was PBMCs. The receptor source for this set is a young man in good health and CMV-seropositive.

This clone was observed a handful of times. The chain couples TRBV9 to TRBJ1-2; unclear D gene. The CDR3 is 15 residues long. CDR1 SGDLS and CDR2 YYNGEE come from the germline V gene. V was clipped by 4 bases and J by 0 bases, with 13 bases between them. CDR3 nucleotides: TGTGCCAGCAGCCCCAAAAGCAGGTCTAACTATGGCTACACCTTC. Its protein is CASSPKSRSNYGYTF.

The J gene is TRBJ2-1, the V gene TRBV28; D might be TRBD1 or TRBD2, each matching 6 bases. Per germline, CDR1 MDHEN and CDR2 SYDVKM. This CDR3 has 15 amino acids. Trimming took 7 bases from V and 5 from J, leaving 18 bases between them. The CDR3 coding sequence is TGTGCCAGCACCCTGACGGAGGAGGGGGACAATGAGCAGTTCTTC. As protein: CASTLTEEGDNEQFF.

The chain recombines TRBV29-1 with TRBJ2-1, with 13 bases lining up with TRBD2. V lost 1 base to trimming and J lost 3 bases; unmatched junction nucleotides: 6. CDR1 and CDR2 (germline): SQVTM, ANQGSEA. The CDR3 contains 17 residues. The CDR3 DNA reads TGCAGCGTTGAAGCTTTTGGACTAGCGGGGGACTACAATGAGCAGTTCTTC. It specifies CSVEAFGLAGDYNEQFF.

The gene calls are TRBV25-1 and TRBJ2-7; no clear D. The CDR3 covers 11 residues. Per germline, CDR1 MGHDK and CDR2 SYGVNS. Trimming took 5 bases from V and 4 from J, leaving 6 bases between them. The CDR3 is CASSLGYEQYF. CDR3 sequence (DNA): TGTGCCAGCAGTCTGGGGTACGAGCAGTACTTC.

This clone has just a few counts. V and J are TRBV5-6 and TRBJ2-7; the D gene is possibly TRBD1 (5 bases). Trimming stripped 7 bases from V and 4 bases from J, with 12 bases between. The CDR3 has 12 residues. The germline CDR1 and CDR2 sequences are SGHDT and YYEEEE. Written as DNA, the CDR3 is TGTGCCAGCGGTCTAGGGGATTACGAGCAGTACTTC. Amino acids: CASGLGDYEQYF.

V is TRBV20-1 and J is TRBJ1-1; D possibly corresponds to TRBD1 (6 bases). CDR3 size: 11 residues. V was cut by 6 bases and J by 4 bases, with 9 bases left in between. Per the germline V gene, CDR1 is DFQATT and CDR2 is SNEGSKA (reference sequence). CDR3 nucleotide sequence: TGCAGTGCCCAGGGGAGCACTGAAGCTTTCTTT. Protein: CSAQGSTEAFF.

V and J are TRBV19 and TRBJ1-2; D gene uncertain. Trimming shortened V by 3 bases and J by 5 bases, and 16 bases separated the two germline ends. Germline CDR1 is LNHDA and CDR2 is SQIVND (reference sequence). The CDR3 consists of 15 residues. This chain's CDR3 is CASSISSGEVYGYTF. The CDR3 DNA sequence: TGTGCCAGTAGTATTTCTTCCGGGGAGGTTTATGGCTACACCTTC.

The V call is TRBV7-2, the J call TRBJ1-1, with D unclear. The germline CDR1 and CDR2 sequences are SGHTA and FQGNSA. The CDR3 is 13 amino acids. Trimming cost V 3 bases and J 3 bases, with 8 bases left between them. CDR3 in DNA: TGTGCCAGCAGCTTCACGGAGGACACTGAAGCTTTCTTT. Translated: CASSFTEDTEAFF.

The gene calls are TRBV7-8 and TRBJ1-1; D is perhaps TRBD1 (5 bases). Germline V lookup: CDR1 SGHVS, CDR2 FQNEAQ. The CDR3 runs to 14 residues. V lost 3 bases to trimming and J lost 4 bases, with 12 bases between them. CDR3 nucleotide sequence: TGTGCCAGCAGCTTGGCCCTGAGGGGCACTGAAGCTTTCTTT. As protein: CASSLALRGTEAFF.

V gene TRBV14 combines with J gene TRBJ2-2, with D maybe TRBD1 (6 bases). CDR3 length: 16 residues. V gave up 1 base and J gave up 5 bases, with 14 bases separating them. The germline V gene has CDR1 SGHDN and CDR2 FVKESK. The CDR3 DNA is TGTGCCAGCAGCCAAGTGGCAGGGGTGGAGACCGGGGAGCTGTTTTTT. This sequence encodes CASSQVAGVETGELFF.

Only a few counts were recorded for this clone. V and J are TRBV30 and TRBJ1-1; D gene uncertain. CDR1 is GTSNPN and CDR2 is SVGIG in the germline V gene (reference sequence). The CDR3 contains 14 residues. Trimming cost V 5 bases and J 7 bases, with 20 bases left between them. CDR3 sequence (DNA): TGTGCCTGGGAACACGGTGTCTTAGGCGGTGAAGCTTTCTTT. Its protein product is CAWEHGVLGGEAFF.

V is TRBV14 and J is TRBJ1-3; 7 positions agree with TRBD1. V shed 1 base and J 0 bases; nucleotides not matched to a gene: 21. Per the germline V gene, CDR1 is SGHDN and CDR2 is FVKESK. This CDR3 comprises 22 residues. For the CDR3, the DNA is TGTGCCAGCAGCCAAGGAGGGGTGACAGGGATGGTTCCCCCCATCTCTGGAAACACCATATATTTT. Its protein product is CASSQGGVTGMVPPISGNTIYF. The full variable domain, its missing parts supplied by reference TRBV14 and TRBJ1-3, is EAGVTQFPSHSVIEKGQTVTLRCDPISGHDNLYWYRRVMGKEIKFLLHFVKESKQDESGMPNNRFLAERTGGTYSTLKVQPAELEDSGVYFCASSQGGVTGMVPPISGNTIYFGEGSWLTVV.

The chain recombines TRBV19 with TRBJ2-2; D possibly matches TRBD1 or TRBD2 (5 bases each). The CDR3 is made up of 16 amino acids. V lost 6 bases and J lost 1, with 15 bases in between. Per germline, CDR1 LNHDA and CDR2 SQIVND (reference sequence). CDR3 amino acids: CASSIHGTGNTGELFF. As DNA, the CDR3 is TGTGCCAGTAGCATTCATGGGACGGGGAACACCGGGGAGCTGTTTTTT.

This sequence joins TRBV9 and TRBJ2-1, with D hard to call. The CDR3 is 12 amino acids. V gave up 3 bases and J gave up 6 bases, with 7 bases separating them. The germline gives CDR1 SGDLS, CDR2 YYNGEE. The CDR3 region is CASSASGNEQFF. Written as DNA, the CDR3 is TGTGCCAGCAGCGCCTCGGGCAATGAGCAGTTCTTC.